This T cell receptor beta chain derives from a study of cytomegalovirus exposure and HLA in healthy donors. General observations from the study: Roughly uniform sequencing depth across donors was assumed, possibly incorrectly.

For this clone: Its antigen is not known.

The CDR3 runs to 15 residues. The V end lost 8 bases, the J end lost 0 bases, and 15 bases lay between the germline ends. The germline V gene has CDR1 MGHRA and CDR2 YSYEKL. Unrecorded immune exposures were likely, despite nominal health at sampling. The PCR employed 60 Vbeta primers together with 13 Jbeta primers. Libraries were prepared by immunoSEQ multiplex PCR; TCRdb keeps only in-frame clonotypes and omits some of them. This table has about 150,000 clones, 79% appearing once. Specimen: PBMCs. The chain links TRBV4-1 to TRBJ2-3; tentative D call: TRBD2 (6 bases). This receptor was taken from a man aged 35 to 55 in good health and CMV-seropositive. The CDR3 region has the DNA TGCGCCAGCCAACAACGCGGGACCAGCACAGATACGCAGTATTTT. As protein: CASQQRGTSTDTQYF.